A selection of T cell receptor beta chains follows, all from one sample in a study of T-cell memory formation after mild COVID-19. TCRdb ran MiXCR on the 5' RACE reads and lists one entry per CDR3 protein. The data show roughly 550,000 distinct CDR3 sequences, with roughly 22% seen just once and approximately 13% held by the top ten. Sequencing was carried out using PBMCs or a T cell subset sorted from them (not recorded which). The origin of the receptors is an adult woman who had mild COVID-19 (a few samples of this study predate the infection). Cell type and time point are not known. CDR3s include the opening cysteine and the closing phenylalanine or tryptophan. D genes are given only for firm matches. Clone size is shown for a subset of rows, as once, few, many or a class of expanded clone.

j_call: TRBJ2-1
v_call: TRBV2
d_call: .
clone_size: few
cdr3_nt: TGTGCCAGCGGCAGGGTAGGTGAGCAGTTCTTC
cdr3_aa: CASGRVGEQFF

j_call: TRBJ1-2
v_call: TRBV6-5
d_call: .
clone_size: few
cdr3_nt: TGTGCCAGCAAATATAACAGGCTATACTATGGCTACACCTTC
cdr3_aa: CASKYNRLYYGYTF

j_call: TRBJ1-1
v_call: TRBV7-6
d_call: .
clone_size: .
cdr3_nt: TGTGCCAGCAGCTTAGAGCAGGGACTCACTGAAGCTTTCTTT
cdr3_aa: CASSLEQGLTEAFF

j_call: TRBJ1-5
v_call: TRBV15
d_call: .
clone_size: few
cdr3_nt: TGTGCCACCAGCAGAGATCGGGGGGTGGGTCAGCCCCAGCATTTT
cdr3_aa: CATSRDRGVGQPQHF

j_call: TRBJ1-6
v_call: TRBV5-5
d_call: .
clone_size: .
cdr3_nt: TGTGCCAGCAGTTCCCGGTGGGGGGAATCCTATAATTCACCCCTCCACTTT
cdr3_aa: CASSSRWGESYNSPLHF

j_call: TRBJ2-2
v_call: TRBV6-6
d_call: TRBD1
clone_size: .
cdr3_nt: TGTGCCAGCAGGATAAGGGACAGTTACACCGGGGAGCTGTTTTTT
cdr3_aa: CASRIRDSYTGELFF

j_call: TRBJ2-7
v_call: TRBV11-2
d_call: TRBD2
clone_size: .
cdr3_nt: TGTGCCAGCAGCCCAGAGAGACTAGCGGTCGAGCAGTACTTC
cdr3_aa: CASSPERLAVEQYF

j_call: TRBJ2-1
v_call: TRBV7-8
d_call: .
clone_size: .
cdr3_nt: TGTGCCAGCAGCCAGGGGGGGGAATCTAACAATGAGCAGTTCTTC
cdr3_aa: CASSQGGESNNEQFF

j_call: TRBJ2-7
v_call: TRBV6-6
d_call: .
clone_size: .
cdr3_nt: TGTGCCAGCAGTTACCCCCCCCCTAGTGGGGGGCACGAGCAGTACTTC
cdr3_aa: CASSYPPPSGGHEQYF

j_call: TRBJ1-5
v_call: TRBV6-1
d_call: .
clone_size: few
cdr3_nt: TGTGCCAGCAGAACGGCAAGCAATCAGCCCCAGCATTTT
cdr3_aa: CASRTASNQPQHF

j_call: TRBJ2-5
v_call: TRBV20-1
d_call: .
clone_size: .
cdr3_nt: TGCAGTGCACCGAAACCGGGGGAAGAGACCCAGTACTTC
cdr3_aa: CSAPKPGEETQYF

j_call: TRBJ2-6
v_call: TRBV5-1
d_call: .
clone_size: few
cdr3_nt: TGCGCCAGCAGCCCGGACAGTTACTCTGGGGCCAACGTCCTGACTTTC
cdr3_aa: CASSPDSYSGANVLTF

j_call: TRBJ1-5
v_call: TRBV27
d_call: .
clone_size: .
cdr3_nt: TGTGCCAGCAGTTTCGAGCGGCCGGTCAATCAGCCCCAGCATTTT
cdr3_aa: CASSFERPVNQPQHF

j_call: TRBJ2-7
v_call: TRBV6-5
d_call: .
clone_size: .
cdr3_nt: TGTGCCAGCAGTTACGCGGCTCGGTCCAACTACGAGCAGTACTTC
cdr3_aa: CASSYAARSNYEQYF

j_call: TRBJ2-5
v_call: TRBV5-6
d_call: TRBD1
clone_size: .
cdr3_nt: TGTGCCAGCAGCAGGGACAGGGGGGTCAGAGAGACCCAGTACTTC
cdr3_aa: CASSRDRGVRETQYF

j_call: TRBJ1-2
v_call: TRBV4-2
d_call: .
clone_size: .
cdr3_nt: TGTGCCAGCAGCCAAGATGAGGCAGCGGACTATGGCTACACCTTC
cdr3_aa: CASSQDEAADYGYTF

j_call: TRBJ1-6
v_call: TRBV5-1
d_call: TRBD1
clone_size: .
cdr3_nt: TGCGCCAGCAGCTCTAGGACAGGGGATTCACCCCTCCACTTT
cdr3_aa: CASSSRTGDSPLHF

j_call: TRBJ1-2
v_call: TRBV11-2
d_call: .
clone_size: few
cdr3_nt: TGTGCCAGCAGCTTAGAGGGTGGTGGGTCCGGCTACACCTTC
cdr3_aa: CASSLEGGGSGYTF

j_call: TRBJ1-2
v_call: TRBV3-1
d_call: .
clone_size: .
cdr3_nt: TGTGCCAGCAGCCAAGGGACACCGGTTGGCTACACCTTC
cdr3_aa: CASSQGTPVGYTF

j_call: TRBJ1-2
v_call: TRBV6-5
d_call: .
clone_size: few
cdr3_nt: TGTGCCAGCAGTACGGGGACGCGCTTTGGGTATGGCTACACCTTC
cdr3_aa: CASSTGTRFGYGYTF

j_call: TRBJ2-3
v_call: TRBV2
d_call: TRBD1
clone_size: few
cdr3_nt: TGTGCCAGCGGCCGGACAGGGACGGCCGCAGATACGCAGTATTTT
cdr3_aa: CASGRTGTAADTQYF

j_call: TRBJ2-1
v_call: TRBV12-3/TRBV12-4
d_call: TRBD2
clone_size: .
cdr3_nt: TGTGCCAGCAGTTTAGTTGGGGGACTAGCTAATGAGCAGTTCTTC
cdr3_aa: CASSLVGGLANEQFF

j_call: TRBJ2-1
v_call: TRBV3-1
d_call: .
clone_size: .
cdr3_nt: TGTGCCAGCAGCCCAGAGGTAGGGCCACCCTACAATGAGCAGTTCTTC
cdr3_aa: CASSPEVGPPYNEQFF

j_call: TRBJ2-5
v_call: TRBV4-2
d_call: .
clone_size: many
cdr3_nt: TGTGCCAGCAGCCAAGACGCGGGGTTTGGGGAAGAGACCCAGTACTTC
cdr3_aa: CASSQDAGFGEETQYF

j_call: TRBJ1-1
v_call: TRBV30
d_call: .
clone_size: .
cdr3_nt: TGTGCCTGGAGCCTCCCTCAGGGGAACACTGAAGCTTTCTTT
cdr3_aa: CAWSLPQGNTEAFF

j_call: TRBJ2-1
v_call: TRBV29-1
d_call: .
clone_size: few
cdr3_nt: TGCAGCGTTGAAGCGGGGTACTCCTACAATGAGCAGTTCTTC
cdr3_aa: CSVEAGYSYNEQFF

j_call: TRBJ1-2
v_call: TRBV11-2
d_call: TRBD1
clone_size: .
cdr3_nt: TGTGCCAGCAGCTCTAGCCGTCGACAGGGGAGTGGCTACACCTTC
cdr3_aa: CASSSSRRQGSGYTF

j_call: TRBJ2-3
v_call: TRBV2
d_call: .
clone_size: .
cdr3_nt: TGTGCCAGCAGTGAAAGGGTAGTAGGACCGACGCAGTATTTT
cdr3_aa: CASSERVVGPTQYF

j_call: TRBJ1-5
v_call: TRBV7-2
d_call: .
clone_size: few
cdr3_nt: TGTGCCAGCAGCTTAGATGGCAGAAGTCAGCCCCAGCATTTT
cdr3_aa: CASSLDGRSQPQHF

j_call: TRBJ2-3
v_call: TRBV19
d_call: .
clone_size: few
cdr3_nt: TGTGCCAGTAGTATTTGGGATACGCAGTATTTT
cdr3_aa: CASSIWDTQYF

j_call: TRBJ2-3
v_call: TRBV5-1
d_call: .
clone_size: many
cdr3_nt: TGCGCCAGCGGCCGGGAACTCACAGATACGCAGTATTTT
cdr3_aa: CASGRELTDTQYF

j_call: TRBJ2-4
v_call: TRBV11-3
d_call: .
clone_size: few
cdr3_nt: TGTGCCAGCAGCTTGGGTAGCGCGCGAACCGGTGCCAAAAACATTCAGTACTTC
cdr3_aa: CASSLGSARTGAKNIQYF

j_call: TRBJ2-1
v_call: TRBV4-1
d_call: .
clone_size: .
cdr3_nt: TGCGCCAGCAGCCACGCGGGGATCCCTTTTTACAATGAGCAGTTCTTC
cdr3_aa: CASSHAGIPFYNEQFF

j_call: TRBJ1-1
v_call: TRBV6-6
d_call: .
clone_size: few
cdr3_nt: TGTGCCAGCAGTGGACACGGTGGGCAGAACACTGAAGCTTTCTTT
cdr3_aa: CASSGHGGQNTEAFF

j_call: TRBJ2-7
v_call: TRBV6-5
d_call: TRBD2
clone_size: few
cdr3_nt: TGTGCCAGCAGTCAGACTAGCGGGGGGGCGGGCGAGCAGTACTTC
cdr3_aa: CASSQTSGGAGEQYF

j_call: TRBJ2-1
v_call: TRBV6-5
d_call: TRBD2
clone_size: .
cdr3_nt: TGTGCCAGCCAAATGGGACTAGCGGCCTACAATGAGCAGTTCTTC
cdr3_aa: CASQMGLAAYNEQFF

j_call: TRBJ1-5
v_call: TRBV20-1
d_call: TRBD1
clone_size: .
cdr3_nt: TGCAGTGCTGCGGATAGGACAGGGATAGCCGGCGGTCAGCCCCAGCATTTT
cdr3_aa: CSAADRTGIAGGQPQHF

j_call: TRBJ2-2
v_call: TRBV30
d_call: TRBD2
clone_size: .
cdr3_nt: TGTGCCTGGAGGCTAGCGGGAGTCCCGTGTACCGGGGAGCTGTTTTTT
cdr3_aa: CAWRLAGVPCTGELFF

j_call: TRBJ1-1
v_call: TRBV5-1
d_call: .
clone_size: .
cdr3_nt: TGCGCCAGCAGTTTGAACGGCAGGGTAGGATTTGGTGAAGCTTTCTTT
cdr3_aa: CASSLNGRVGFGEAFF

j_call: TRBJ1-2
v_call: TRBV6-5
d_call: .
clone_size: few
cdr3_nt: TGTGCCAGCAGTTACTCGCCGGTTTCATTGGGTAGAGGCTACACCTTC
cdr3_aa: CASSYSPVSLGRGYTF

j_call: TRBJ1-1
v_call: TRBV5-1
d_call: .
clone_size: .
cdr3_nt: TGCGCCAGCAGCTTGATCCAGGGAGGAAACACTGAAGCTTTCTTT
cdr3_aa: CASSLIQGGNTEAFF

j_call: TRBJ2-4
v_call: TRBV5-5
d_call: .
clone_size: few
cdr3_nt: TGTGCCAGCAGCATTCGGGCAGGGTTCCCTCAGTACTTC
cdr3_aa: CASSIRAGFPQYF

j_call: TRBJ2-7
v_call: TRBV5-6
d_call: .
clone_size: .
cdr3_nt: TGTGCCAGCAGCTTCTACCGTCGGCTAGAGCAGTACTTC
cdr3_aa: CASSFYRRLEQYF

j_call: TRBJ1-5
v_call: TRBV20-1
d_call: .
clone_size: .
cdr3_nt: TGCAGTGCTAGAAGTGTAGGGTCCCAGCCCCAGCATTTT
cdr3_aa: CSARSVGSQPQHF

j_call: TRBJ1-1
v_call: TRBV7-2
d_call: .
clone_size: few
cdr3_nt: TGTGCCAGCAGCTTAGATGTAGGACCTAACACTGAAGCTTTCTTT
cdr3_aa: CASSLDVGPNTEAFF

j_call: TRBJ2-5
v_call: TRBV7-9
d_call: .
clone_size: .
cdr3_nt: TGTGCCAGCAGCAAGCAAGAGACCCAGTACTTC
cdr3_aa: CASSKQETQYF

j_call: TRBJ2-3
v_call: TRBV29-1
d_call: .
clone_size: few
cdr3_nt: TGCAGCGTTGAGGTGCGGGGAGGAAACACAGATACGCAGTATTTT
cdr3_aa: CSVEVRGGNTDTQYF

j_call: TRBJ1-1
v_call: TRBV3-1
d_call: TRBD1
clone_size: many
cdr3_nt: TGTGCCAGCAGCAACTCGGGACAGGGGGTTGGTGAAGCTTTCTTT
cdr3_aa: CASSNSGQGVGEAFF

j_call: TRBJ2-2
v_call: TRBV5-1
d_call: TRBD1
clone_size: many
cdr3_nt: TGCGCCAGCATGTCAGGGGGCGCGGGTTACACCGGGGAGCTGTTTTTT
cdr3_aa: CASMSGGAGYTGELFF

j_call: TRBJ2-3
v_call: TRBV24-1
d_call: TRBD2
clone_size: few
cdr3_nt: TGTGCCACCAGTGATCCCACCCCGGGAGGGCCGACAGATACGCAGTATTTT
cdr3_aa: CATSDPTPGGPTDTQYF

j_call: TRBJ2-1
v_call: TRBV30
d_call: .
clone_size: few
cdr3_nt: TGTGCCTGGAGTGTTGACCTCTACAATGAGCAGTTCTTC
cdr3_aa: CAWSVDLYNEQFF

j_call: TRBJ1-2
v_call: TRBV11-2
d_call: .
clone_size: few
cdr3_nt: TGTGCCAGCAGCCGGACAGCTTATTATGGCTACACCTTC
cdr3_aa: CASSRTAYYGYTF

j_call: TRBJ2-3
v_call: TRBV9
d_call: .
clone_size: .
cdr3_nt: TGTGCCAGCAGCGTAGGTGCGGCAGATACGCAGTATTTT
cdr3_aa: CASSVGAADTQYF

j_call: TRBJ2-7
v_call: TRBV12-3/TRBV12-4
d_call: .
clone_size: once
cdr3_nt: TGTGCCAGCAGGAAGGCCGGAGGGGGCGCCGAGCAGTACTTC
cdr3_aa: CASRKAGGGAEQYF

j_call: TRBJ2-1
v_call: TRBV7-9
d_call: .
clone_size: once
cdr3_nt: TGTGCCAGCAGCTTACCCCGGGAACGGGGCAATGAGCAGTTCTTC
cdr3_aa: CASSLPRERGNEQFF

j_call: TRBJ1-2
v_call: TRBV6-5
d_call: .
clone_size: .
cdr3_nt: TGTGCCAGCAGAATAACCCCCGGGACGGCTTATGGCTACACCTTC
cdr3_aa: CASRITPGTAYGYTF

j_call: TRBJ2-7
v_call: TRBV7-6
d_call: TRBD2
clone_size: few
cdr3_nt: TGTGCCAGCAGCTTAGCGCCGGGACTAGCGGGAGAGGGGCACGAGCAGTACTTC
cdr3_aa: CASSLAPGLAGEGHEQYF

j_call: TRBJ2-3
v_call: TRBV7-9
d_call: TRBD2
clone_size: many
cdr3_nt: TGTGCCAGCGGACCTATAGCGGGAGTCACAGATACGCAGTATTTT
cdr3_aa: CASGPIAGVTDTQYF

j_call: TRBJ2-4
v_call: TRBV30
d_call: TRBD1
clone_size: few
cdr3_nt: TGTGCCTGGAGTGTAAAAGGACAGGGGAATGACATTCAGTACTTC
cdr3_aa: CAWSVKGQGNDIQYF

j_call: TRBJ2-3
v_call: TRBV2
d_call: .
clone_size: few
cdr3_nt: TGTGCCAGCAGTGACGGTTCCTATACAGATACGCAGTATTTT
cdr3_aa: CASSDGSYTDTQYF